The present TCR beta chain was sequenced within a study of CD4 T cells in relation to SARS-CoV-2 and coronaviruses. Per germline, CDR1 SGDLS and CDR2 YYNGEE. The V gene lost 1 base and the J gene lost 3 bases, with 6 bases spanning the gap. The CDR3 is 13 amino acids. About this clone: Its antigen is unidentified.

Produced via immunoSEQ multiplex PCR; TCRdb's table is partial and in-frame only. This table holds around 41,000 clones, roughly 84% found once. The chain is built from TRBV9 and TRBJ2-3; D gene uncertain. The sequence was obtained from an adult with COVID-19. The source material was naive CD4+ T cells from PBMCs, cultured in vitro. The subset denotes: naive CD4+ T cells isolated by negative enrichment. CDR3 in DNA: TGTGCCAGCAGCGTAACGGCGACAGATACGCAGTATTTT. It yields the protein CASSVTATDTQYF.